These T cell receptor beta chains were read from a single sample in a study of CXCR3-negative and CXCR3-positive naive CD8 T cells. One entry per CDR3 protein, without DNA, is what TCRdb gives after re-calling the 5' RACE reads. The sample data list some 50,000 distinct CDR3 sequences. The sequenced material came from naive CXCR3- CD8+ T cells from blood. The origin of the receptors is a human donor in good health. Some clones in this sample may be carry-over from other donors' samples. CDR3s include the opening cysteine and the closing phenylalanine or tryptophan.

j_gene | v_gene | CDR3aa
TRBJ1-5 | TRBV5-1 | CASSLEPAGNQPQHF
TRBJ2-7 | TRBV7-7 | CASSPWTGLSYEQYF
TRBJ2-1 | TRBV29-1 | CSSRGGTYNEQFF
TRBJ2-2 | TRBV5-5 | CASSNRPGTVNTGELFF
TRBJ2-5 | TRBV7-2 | CASSPTSGRGATQYF
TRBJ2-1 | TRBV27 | CASKYGLGENEQFF
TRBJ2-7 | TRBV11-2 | CASSEDGLSGQGTYEQYF
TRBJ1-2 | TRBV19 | CASSIEPGDYGYTF
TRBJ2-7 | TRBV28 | CATWDGGSYEQYF
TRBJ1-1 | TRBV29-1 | CSVEDLEPEAFF
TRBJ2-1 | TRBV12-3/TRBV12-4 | CASSRLTSSYNEQFF
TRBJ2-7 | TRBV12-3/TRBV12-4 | CASSPTSSHEQYF
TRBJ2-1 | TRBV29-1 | CSVPNRGPEQFF
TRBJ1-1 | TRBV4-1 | CASSHPGTGSRNTEAFF
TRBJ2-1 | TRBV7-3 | CASSPFEGGLNEQFF
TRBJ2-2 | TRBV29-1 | CSVGGTEKVWELFF
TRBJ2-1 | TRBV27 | CASSSLRGNEQFF
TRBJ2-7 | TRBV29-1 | CSVEVVPYEQYF
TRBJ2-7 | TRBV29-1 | CVVGGVRGYEQYF
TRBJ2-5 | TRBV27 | CASRPGYQETQYF
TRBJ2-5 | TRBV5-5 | CASSSPGGVETQYF
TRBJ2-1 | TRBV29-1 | CSLGLGEEQFF
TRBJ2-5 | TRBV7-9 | CASRRGRGEQETQYF
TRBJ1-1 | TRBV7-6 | CASSLAPGTGTRFEAFF